The next 25 T cell receptor beta chains were all read from a single sample in a study of blood T cell repertoires in COVID-19. Generated by immunoSEQ multiplex PCR, the TCRdb table keeps only in-frame clones and is missing some. The sample has about 90,000 clones, around 92% seen once; the top ten hold about 6.3%. The sequenced sample consisted of peripheral blood. Every receptor here comes from a woman aged 60-75 years with active COVID-19.

J is TRBJ2-1 and V is TRBV29-1; 9 nucleotides agree with TRBD2. Trimming removed 0 bases from V and 3 bases from J; junction bases left unmatched: 12. The germline gives CDR1 SQVTM, CDR2 ANQGSEA. This CDR3 has 18 amino acids. This CDR3 is CSVEDWGGAGGFYNEQFF. The CDR3, as DNA: TGCAGCGTTGAAGATTGGGGTGGAGCGGGAGGATTCTACAATGAGCAGTTCTTC.

The chain carries TRBV7-9 and TRBJ1-1; 11 nucleotides agree with TRBD1. Germline lookup yields CDR1 SEHNR and CDR2 FQNEAQ (reference sequence). The CDR3 sequence is 15 residues long. J lost 8 bases, V lost 1 base, and 6 bases had no gene match. The CDR3 sequence: CASSLGLGQGAEAFF. In nucleotides, the CDR3 is TGTGCCAGCAGCTTAGGCCTTGGACAGGGGGCGGAAGCTTTCTTT.

The V and J genes are TRBV7-9 and TRBJ2-1; 10 bases are a match to TRBD2. The CDR3 extends over 14 amino acids. Germline CDR1 SEHNR, CDR2 FQNEAQ (reference sequence). V gave up 6 bases and J gave up 7 bases; unmatched junction bases: 6. CDR3 bases: TGTGCCAGCAGTTCAGCGGGGGGGCTGAATGAGCAGTTCTTC. Translated, it gives CASSSAGGLNEQFF.

The rearrangement uses TRBV2 and TRBJ1-1; D is possibly TRBD1 (5 bases). Germline CDR1 reads SNHLY; CDR2 reads FYNNEI. V was clipped by 6 bases and J by 1 base, with 12 bases between them. The CDR3 runs to 14 residues. CDR3 residues: CASSGGDPNTEAFF. CDR3 coding DNA: TGTGCCAGCAGCGGGGGGGACCCGAACACTGAAGCTTTCTTT.

The count of this clone is one. The chain recombines TRBV4-1 with TRBJ2-5; 13 bases align to TRBD2. The V and J ends lost 3 bases and 5 bases, in that order; junction bases with no gene match: 9. Per germline, CDR1 MGHRA and CDR2 YSYEKL. This CDR3 region has 17 residues. CDR3 amino acids: CASSQVGGTSGEETQYF. The CDR3 DNA follows: TGCGCCAGCAGCCAGGTAGGGGGGACTAGCGGGGAGGAGACCCAGTACTTC.

The chain combines TRBV12-3 or TRBV12-4 with TRBJ1-2; 8 nucleotides match TRBD1. This CDR3 is 13 amino acids long. Unmatched junction bases numbered 5, after V lost 3 bases and J lost 8 bases. The CDR3 nucleotides are TGTGCCAGCAGTTTCACAGGGGGGGTGGGCTACACCTTC. Translating gives CASSFTGGVGYTF.

This chain links TRBV3-1 (or the pseudogene TRBV3-2) with TRBJ2-2; 12 bases line up with TRBD2. This CDR3 is 16 amino acids long. J gave up 5 bases and V 4 bases, and 5 bases lay outside the gene matches. Germline-derived CDR1 and CDR2 are LGHDT and YNNKEL (reference sequence). The CDR3 DNA reads TGTGCCAGCAGCCCGCTAGCGGGAGGGGGGACCGGGGAGCTGTTTTTT. Amino acid sequence: CASSPLAGGGTGELFF.

The CDR3 DNA sequence: TGTGCCAGTCGACAGGGGCGTTGGTACCAAGAGACCCAGTACTTC. Its translation is CASRQGRWYQETQYF. V usage is TRBV11-3 and J usage is TRBJ2-5; 8 positions agree with TRBD1. The CDR3 runs 15 residues. Germline CDR1 and CDR2: SGHNT and YENEEA. With V trimmed by 9 bases and J by 0 bases, 9 bases remained unmatched.

This clone was seen a handful of times. The genes are TRBV7-9 and TRBJ1-6; D may be TRBD1 (6 bases). Deletions cut 5 bases from V and 7 bases from J, with 12 bases between. The germline CDR1 and CDR2 sequences are SEHNR and FQNEAQ (reference sequence). This CDR3 has 14 amino acids. CDR3 bases: TGTGCCAGCAGCCCAACAGGGATGAATTCACCCCTCCACTTT. Its protein product is CASSPTGMNSPLHF.

The V call is TRBV18, the J call TRBJ1-2, with D unresolved. Trimming cost V 4 bases and J 0 bases, with 15 bases left between them. The CDR3 has 16 amino acids. The germline CDR1 and CDR2 sequences are KGHSH and LQKENI. This CDR3 reads CASSQPTLEANYGYTF. CDR3 nucleotides: TGTGCCAGCTCACAGCCCACCCTAGAGGCTAACTATGGCTACACCTTC.

V gene TRBV18 combines with J gene TRBJ2-7; no definite D call. This CDR3 has 14 residues. Trimming cost V 0 bases and J 2 bases, with 8 bases left between them. CDR1 and CDR2 from the germline V gene are KGHSH and LQKENI. The CDR3, as DNA: TGTGCCAGCTCACCACCGAGCCGAACCTACGAGCAGTACTTC. The encoded protein is CASSPPSRTYEQYF.

This clone was detected a few times. The rearrangement joins TRBV3-1 (or the pseudogene TRBV3-2) to TRBJ2-2; 7 bases match TRBD2. The CDR3 contains 16 residues. The junction had 9 bases not matched to a gene; V was cut back by 4 bases and J by 4 bases. Germline CDR1 reads LGHDT; CDR2 reads YNNKEL (reference sequence). This chain's CDR3 is CASSPRASGFTGELFF. In DNA form, the CDR3 reads TGTGCCAGCAGCCCCCGGGCTAGCGGATTCACCGGGGAGCTGTTTTTT.

In its sample, this clone was seen once. V and J are TRBV4-2 and TRBJ2-1; 9 nucleotides agree with TRBD2. The CDR3 has 17 amino acids. Germline V gives CDR1 LGHNA, CDR2 YNFKEQ. Germline trimming cut 1 base from V and 9 bases from J; bases unmatched to any gene: 13. CDR3 protein: CASSQGSGSGRMGEQFF. The DNA for the CDR3 is TGTGCCAGCAGCCAAGGTTCGGGTAGCGGGAGAATGGGTGAGCAGTTCTTC.

The chain is built from TRBV14 and TRBJ2-5, with D maybe TRBD2 (5 bases). Trimming pared 0 bases from V and 2 bases from J, leaving 7 bases between. Germline lookup yields CDR1 SGHDN and CDR2 FVKESK. CDR3 length: 14 residues. This chain's CDR3 is CASSQDRRQETQYF. The CDR3 DNA sequence: TGTGCCAGCAGCCAAGACAGGAGGCAAGAGACCCAGTACTTC.

This chain joins TRBV27 and TRBJ2-7; tentative D call: TRBD2 (5 bases). V was clipped by 2 bases and J by 3 bases, with 8 bases between them. The length of the CDR3 is 13 residues. Germline lookup yields CDR1 MNHEY and CDR2 SMNVEV (reference sequence). CDR3 region: CASSLSRGYEQYF. In DNA form, the CDR3 reads TGTGCCAGCAGTTTAAGTCGGGGCTACGAGCAGTACTTC.

V gene TRBV18 combines with J gene TRBJ1-2; weak D call: TRBD1 (6 bases). The ends were cut back, 0 bases at V and 3 bases at J, with 11 bases in the middle. The length of the CDR3 is 15 residues. Germline lookup yields CDR1 KGHSH and CDR2 LQKENI. This CDR3 is CASSPPVRGYYGYTF. The CDR3 DNA follows: TGTGCCAGCTCACCACCCGTCAGGGGATACTATGGCTACACCTTC.

This chain connects TRBV9 to TRBJ2-1, with 12 bases aligning to TRBD2. Germline values: CDR1 SGDLS, CDR2 YYNGEE. V shed 3 bases, J shed 8 bases, and the junction held 6 bases outside the gene matches. This CDR3 has 15 residues. The DNA of the CDR3 is TGTGCCAGCAGCGACCGGACTAGCGGGATCTATGAGCAGTTCTTC. Translated: CASSDRTSGIYEQFF.

The gene calls are TRBV27 and TRBJ2-2; D is undetermined. Germline V lookup: CDR1 MNHEY, CDR2 SMNVEV (reference sequence). This CDR3 contains 13 residues. V was shortened by 5 bases and J by 6 bases, with 10 bases between the two germline ends. CDR3 residues: CASSLTLSGELFF. The CDR3 DNA reads TGTGCCAGCAGTCTCACTCTGTCCGGGGAGCTGTTTTTT.

This rearrangement joins TRBV7-9 to TRBJ1-5; D not certain. The germline gives CDR1 SEHNR, CDR2 FQNEAQ (reference sequence). Deletions cut 1 base from V and 7 bases from J, with 8 bases between. This CDR3 is built from 13 residues. DNA of the CDR3: TGTGCCAGCAGCTTAGATGGTCGGCAGCCCCAGCATTTT. Protein sequence: CASSLDGRQPQHF.

This chain joins TRBV18 and TRBJ1-1; no clear D gene. The CDR3 has 14 residues. The V and J ends lost 5 bases and 5 bases respectively, with 15 bases between them. Germline V gene sequence: CDR1 KGHSH, CDR2 LQKENI. The chain's CDR3 is CASSTLSGETEAFF. The CDR3 nucleotides read TGTGCCAGCTCAACTCTGTCAGGCGAGACTGAAGCTTTCTTT.

The V call is TRBV12-3 or TRBV12-4, the J call TRBJ2-7; 7 positions agree with TRBD2. The CDR3 covers 11 residues. After removal of 6 bases from V and 9 bases from J, the junction contained 5 bases not matched to a gene. The chain's CDR3 is CASSGLVGQYF. CDR3 bases: TGTGCCAGCAGCGGACTAGTCGGGCAGTACTTC.

The chain carries TRBV10-3 and TRBJ2-7, with 7 nucleotides matching TRBD1. The CDR3 totals 14 residues. V dropped 4 bases and J dropped 3; count of bases not matched to a gene: 6. Per germline, CDR1 ENHRY and CDR2 SYGVKD. The CDR3 sequence is CAISALTGYYEQYF. The DNA of the CDR3 is TGTGCCATCAGTGCACTGACAGGGTACTACGAGCAGTACTTC.

The chain carries TRBV27 and TRBJ1-1, with 7 bases matching TRBD1. The J segment lost 4 bases and the V segment lost 6 bases, leaving 8 bases of the junction unmatched. The CDR3 runs 14 residues. CDR1 and CDR2 (germline): MNHEY, SMNVEV (reference sequence). Here the CDR3 DNA reads TGTGCCAGCAGACCGTCACAGGGGTTCACTGAAGCTTTCTTT. Translation: CASRPSQGFTEAFF.

The chain couples TRBV10-3 to TRBJ2-1, with 8 positions matching TRBD2. The J segment lost 8 bases and the V segment lost 5 bases, leaving 8 bases of the junction unmatched. The CDR3 spans 14 residues. Germline CDR1 reads ENHRY; CDR2 reads SYGVKD. This CDR3 reads CAISSGSGKDEQFF. As DNA, the CDR3 is TGTGCCATCAGTAGCGGGAGTGGGAAGGATGAGCAGTTCTTC.

This chain connects TRBV6-5 to TRBJ2-5, with 8 bases identical to TRBD1. J gave up 5 bases and V 5 bases, and 4 bases lay outside the gene matches. Germline loops: CDR1 MNHEY, CDR2 SVGAGI. This CDR3 comprises 13 residues. CDR3 DNA: TGTGCCAGCAGTAGACAGGGGCGGGAGACCCAGTACTTC. It encodes CASSRQGRETQYF.